This T cell receptor beta chain was retrieved from a study of blood T cell repertoires in COVID-19. Across the whole study: Donors in the United States, Italy and Spain gave samples during acute or convalescent COVID-19. From T cells, B-cell-depleted T cells, or PBMCs came the material, which was cDNA or gDNA.

The CDR3 is made up of 14 amino acids. Trimming removed 5 bases from V and 2 bases from J; junction bases left unmatched: 5. Germline CDR1 reads MNHEY; CDR2 reads SMNVEV (reference sequence). In the study's own analysis: Counts of nucleated cells, estimated from reference gene primer amplification, were obtained. Some clones are missing from TCRdb's copy, which holds only in-frame ones; the method was immunoSEQ multiplex PCR. That table supplies the V and J calls and clone size; D and trimming were determined from the DNA. Of 130,000 or so clones in the sample, almost 85% were seen once. This chain connects TRBV27 to TRBJ1-2; 7 bases are a match to TRBD1. The receptor was derived from a man aged 60 to 75 with acute or convalescent COVID-19. The sequencing sample was made of peripheral blood. The CDR3 DNA sequence: TGTGCCAGCAGTCCCTTGACAGGGAACTATGGCTACACCTTC. Its protein product is CASSPLTGNYGYTF.